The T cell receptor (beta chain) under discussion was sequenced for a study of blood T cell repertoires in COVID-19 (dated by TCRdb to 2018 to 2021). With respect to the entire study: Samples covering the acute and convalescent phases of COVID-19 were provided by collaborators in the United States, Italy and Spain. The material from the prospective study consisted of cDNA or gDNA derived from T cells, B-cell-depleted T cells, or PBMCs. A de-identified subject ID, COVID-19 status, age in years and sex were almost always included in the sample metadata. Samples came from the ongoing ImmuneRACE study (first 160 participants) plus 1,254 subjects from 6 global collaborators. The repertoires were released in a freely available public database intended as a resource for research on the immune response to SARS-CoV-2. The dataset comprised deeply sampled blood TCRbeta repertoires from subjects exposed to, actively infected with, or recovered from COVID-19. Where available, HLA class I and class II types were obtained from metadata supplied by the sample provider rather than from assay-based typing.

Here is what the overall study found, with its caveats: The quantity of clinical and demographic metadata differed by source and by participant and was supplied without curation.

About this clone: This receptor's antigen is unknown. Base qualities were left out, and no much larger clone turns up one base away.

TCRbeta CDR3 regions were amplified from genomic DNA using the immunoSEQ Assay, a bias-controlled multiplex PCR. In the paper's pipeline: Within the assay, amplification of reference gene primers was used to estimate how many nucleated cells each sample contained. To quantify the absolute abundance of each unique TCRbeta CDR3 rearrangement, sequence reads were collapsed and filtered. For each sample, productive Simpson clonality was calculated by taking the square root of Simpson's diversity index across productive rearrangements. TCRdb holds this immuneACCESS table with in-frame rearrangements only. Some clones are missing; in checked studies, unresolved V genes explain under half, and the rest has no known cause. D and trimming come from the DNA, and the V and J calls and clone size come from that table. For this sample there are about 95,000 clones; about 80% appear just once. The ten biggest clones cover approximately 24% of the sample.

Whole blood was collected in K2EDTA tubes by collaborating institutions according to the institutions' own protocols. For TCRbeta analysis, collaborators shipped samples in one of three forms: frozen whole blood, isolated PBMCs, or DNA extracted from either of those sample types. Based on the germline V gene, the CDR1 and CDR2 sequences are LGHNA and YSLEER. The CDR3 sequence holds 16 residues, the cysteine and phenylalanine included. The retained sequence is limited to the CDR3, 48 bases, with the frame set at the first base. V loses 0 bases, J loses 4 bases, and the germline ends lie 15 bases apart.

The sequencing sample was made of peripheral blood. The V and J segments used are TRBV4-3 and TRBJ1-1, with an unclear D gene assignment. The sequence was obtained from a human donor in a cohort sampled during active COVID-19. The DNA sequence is TGCGCCAGCAGCCAAGATCAGTGGTTACGCGGCACTGAAGCTTTCTTT. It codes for CASSQDQWLRGTEAFF.